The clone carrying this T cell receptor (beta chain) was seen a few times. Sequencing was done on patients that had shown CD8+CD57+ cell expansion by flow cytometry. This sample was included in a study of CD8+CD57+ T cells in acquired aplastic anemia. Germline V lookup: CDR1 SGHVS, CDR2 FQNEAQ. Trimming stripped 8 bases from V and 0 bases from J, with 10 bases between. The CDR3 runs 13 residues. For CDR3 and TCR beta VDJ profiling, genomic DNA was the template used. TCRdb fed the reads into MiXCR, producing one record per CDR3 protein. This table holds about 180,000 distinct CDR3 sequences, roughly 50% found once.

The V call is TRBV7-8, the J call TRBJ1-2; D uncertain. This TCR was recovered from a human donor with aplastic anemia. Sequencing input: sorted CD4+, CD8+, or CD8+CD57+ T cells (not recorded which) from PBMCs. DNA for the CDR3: TGTGCCAGCGCGACTCGGACTAACTATGGCTACACCTTC. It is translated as CASATRTNYGYTF.